This entry describes one T cell receptor (beta chain). This sample is part of a study of Graves' ophthalmopathy and Graves' hyperthyroidism. Aged 18 to 65, hyperthyroidism patients had been newly diagnosed, with under 2 months' duration. Excluded were patients with other autoimmune diseases, uncontrolled infections, pregnancy or lactation. Diagnosis was based on clinical symptoms, serum thyroxine, TRAb, thyroid ultrasound and orbital computed tomography. Transcripts of RNA were the source for amplifying TCR beta CDR3 regions. The first round was an RT-PCR with HTBI primers, and the second round was a multiplex PCR. Using its own MiXCR run on the multiplex PCR reads, TCRdb lists one record per CDR3 protein. This sample has 1 million to 1.3 million distinct CDR3 sequences, with 35% to 40% found just once. CDR1 and CDR2 (germline): ENHRY, SYGVKD. The CDR3 has 15 amino acids. The J segment lost 0 bases and the V segment lost 4 bases, leaving 0 bases of the junction unmatched.

The specimen sequenced was peripheral blood or thyroid tissue (not recorded which). This TCR came from an adult man with Graves' hyperthyroidism. The chain recombines TRBV10-3 with TRBJ2-2; 9 bases map to TRBD1. The CDR3 region has the DNA TGTGCCATCAGTGGACAGGGGGCGAACACCGGGGAGCTGTTTTTT. It translates to CAISGQGANTGELFF.